This T cell receptor beta chain was documented in a study of cytomegalovirus exposure and HLA in healthy donors. Study-wide points: Indistinguishability led to the exclusion of some V segments, TRBV6-2 and TRBV6-3 included. Sequence variants that were highly shared formed a cluster that was likely a sequencing artifact. The authors later linked a missense DCLRE1C variant to TCR beta V- and J-gene trimming. In an earlier analysis, in approximately 630 donors, most V segments appeared productive either ~87% or ~30% of the time.

As for this clone: The antigen remains undetermined.

Trimming left V 5 bases short and J 1 base short, with 10 bases between. The CDR3 is made up of 14 amino acids. The V gene's germline CDR1 is SGHAT and CDR2 FQNNGV. Vbeta (60) and Jbeta (13) primers were used in the PCR. Produced via immunoSEQ multiplex PCR; TCRdb's table is partial and in-frame only. The table includes 170,000 or so clones, approximately 84% detected once. This clonotype originated in a male donor in good health and CMV-seropositive. The chain carries TRBV11-2 and TRBJ2-3; D remains unclear. The sample was PBMCs. The CDR3 loop is CASSPTTRTDTQYF. As DNA, the CDR3 is TGTGCCAGCAGCCCCACGACACGCACAGATACGCAGTATTTT. The variable domain in full, completed from reference TRBV11-2 and TRBJ2-3, reads EAGVAQSPRYKIIEKRQSVAFWCNPISGHATLYWYQQILGQGPKLLIQFQNNGVVDDSQLPKDRFSAERLKGVDSTLKIQPAKLEDSAVYLCASSPTTRTDTQYFGPGTRLTVL.